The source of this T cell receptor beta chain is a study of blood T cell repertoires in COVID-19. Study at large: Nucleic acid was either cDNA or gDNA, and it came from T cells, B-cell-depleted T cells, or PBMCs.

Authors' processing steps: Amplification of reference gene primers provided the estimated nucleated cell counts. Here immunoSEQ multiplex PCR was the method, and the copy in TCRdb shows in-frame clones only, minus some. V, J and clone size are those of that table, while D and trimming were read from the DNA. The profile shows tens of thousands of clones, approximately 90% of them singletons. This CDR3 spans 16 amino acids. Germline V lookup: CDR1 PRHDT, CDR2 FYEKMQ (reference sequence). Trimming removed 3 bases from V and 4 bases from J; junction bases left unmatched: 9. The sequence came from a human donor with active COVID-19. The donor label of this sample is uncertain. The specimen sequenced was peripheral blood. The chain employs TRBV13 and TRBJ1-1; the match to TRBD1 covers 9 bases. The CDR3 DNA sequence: TGTGCCAGCAGCTTCAAAAACAGGGGGCAGGGCACTGAAGCTTTCTTT. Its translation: CASSFKNRGQGTEAFF.